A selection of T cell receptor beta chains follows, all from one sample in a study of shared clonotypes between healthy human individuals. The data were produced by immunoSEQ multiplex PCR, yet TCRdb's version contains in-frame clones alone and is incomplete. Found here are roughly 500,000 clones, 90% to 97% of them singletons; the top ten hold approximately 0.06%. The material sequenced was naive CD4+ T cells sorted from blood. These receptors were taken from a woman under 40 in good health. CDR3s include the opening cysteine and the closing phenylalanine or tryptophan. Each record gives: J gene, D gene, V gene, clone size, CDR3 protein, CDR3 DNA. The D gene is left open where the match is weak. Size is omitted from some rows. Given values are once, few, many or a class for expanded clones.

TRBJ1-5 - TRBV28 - CASQGPGLAGQPQHF TGTGCCAGCCAAGGACCGGGACTCGCTGGGCAGCCCCAGCATTTT
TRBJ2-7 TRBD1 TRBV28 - CASSTHGTGEAYEQYF TGTGCCAGCAGCACTCATGGGACAGGGGAGGCTTACGAGCAGTACTTC
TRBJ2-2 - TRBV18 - CASSPQGRPISNTGELFF TGTGCCAGCTCACCGCAGGGGCGACCAATATCTAACACCGGGGAGCTGTTTTTT
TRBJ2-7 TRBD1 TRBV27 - CASSYSLGQGIYEQYF TGTGCCAGCAGTTATTCTCTGGGACAGGGGATCTACGAGCAGTACTTC
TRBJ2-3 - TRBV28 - CASSLYPRGAADTQYF TGTGCCAGCAGTTTATATCCAAGGGGAGCGGCAGATACGCAGTATTTT
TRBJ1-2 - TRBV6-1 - CASSEPGAGYGYTF TGTGCCAGCAGTGAACCAGGGGCGGGCTATGGCTACACCTTC
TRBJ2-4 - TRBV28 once CASRQGLVQYF TGTGCCAGCAGACAAGGACTCGTTCAGTACTTC
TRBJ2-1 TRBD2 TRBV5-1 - CASSTGTSGEQFF TGCGCCAGCAGCACCGGGACTAGCGGAGAGCAGTTCTTC
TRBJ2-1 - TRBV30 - CAWSLTPAGFYNEQFF TGTGCCTGGAGTCTAACCCCAGCGGGCTTCTACAATGAGCAGTTCTTC
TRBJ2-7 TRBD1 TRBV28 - CASSHAGTGAYEQYF TGTGCCAGCAGCCACGCCGGAACAGGGGCCTACGAGCAGTACTTC
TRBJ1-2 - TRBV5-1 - CASSLEGIYGYTF TGCGCCAGCAGCTTGGAGGGGATCTATGGCTACACCTTC
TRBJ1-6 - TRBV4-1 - CASSQGIQRSYNSPLHF TGCGCCAGCAGCCAAGGGATTCAGCGCTCCTATAATTCACCCCTCCACTTT
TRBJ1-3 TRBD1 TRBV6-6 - CASSSHDRGAGNTIYF TGTGCCAGCAGTTCCCATGACAGGGGCGCTGGAAACACCATATATTTT
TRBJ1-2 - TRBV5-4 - CASSLEGGAYTF TGTGCCAGCAGCTTGGAGGGGGGTGCCTACACCTTC
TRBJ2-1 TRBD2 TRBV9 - CASSVVSGTTQYNEQFF TGTGCCAGCAGCGTAGTTAGCGGGACGACCCAATACAATGAGCAGTTCTTC
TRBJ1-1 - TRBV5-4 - CASRVWTVTEAFF TGTGCCAGCAGGGTCTGGACAGTCACTGAAGCTTTCTTT
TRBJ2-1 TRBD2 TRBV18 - CASSPLTTSGYNEQFF TGTGCCAGCTCACCACTTACTACTAGCGGATACAATGAGCAGTTCTTC
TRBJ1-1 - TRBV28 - CASRRGFRTEAFF TGTGCCAGCAGGAGGGGTTTCCGCACTGAAGCTTTCTTT
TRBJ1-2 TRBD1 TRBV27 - CASSDREKGGYTF TGTGCCAGCAGTGACAGGGAGAAAGGTGGCTACACCTTC
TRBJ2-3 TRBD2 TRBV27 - CASSRAGADTQYF TGTGCCAGCAGTCGAGCGGGGGCAGATACGCAGTATTTT
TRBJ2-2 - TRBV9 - CASSPNGLNTGELFF TGTGCCAGCAGCCCTAATGGACTAAACACCGGGGAGCTGTTTTTT
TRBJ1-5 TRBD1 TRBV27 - CASRVTGGGQPQHF TGTGCCAGCAGGGTGACAGGGGGAGGACAGCCCCAGCATTTT
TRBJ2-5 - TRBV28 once CASSPPMLVGETQYF TGTGCCAGCAGTCCCCCTATGCTAGTAGGTGAGACCCAGTACTTC
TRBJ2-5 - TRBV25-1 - CASSESGILGAQYF TGTGCCAGCAGTGAATCCGGGATCTTGGGGGCCCAGTACTTC
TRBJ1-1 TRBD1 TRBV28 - CASSSTGSGAFF TGTGCCAGCAGTTCGACAGGGAGTGGGGCTTTCTTT
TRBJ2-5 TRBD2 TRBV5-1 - CASSFFLAGGPPETQYF TGCGCCAGCAGTTTTTTTCTAGCGGGAGGGCCCCCAGAGACCCAGTACTTC
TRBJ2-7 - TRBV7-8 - CASSYGKGLQGPYEQYF TGTGCCAGCAGCTACGGGAAGGGACTCCAAGGCCCCTACGAGCAGTACTTC
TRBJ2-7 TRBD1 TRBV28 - CASSFLRTGPDEQYF TGTGCCAGCAGTTTCCTCAGGACAGGCCCCGACGAGCAGTACTTC
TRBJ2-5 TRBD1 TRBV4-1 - CASRGQQETQYF TGCGCCAGCCGGGGACAGCAAGAGACCCAGTACTTC
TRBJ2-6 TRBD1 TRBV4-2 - CASSWTDRLQSRANVLTF TGTGCCAGCAGCTGGACGGACAGGTTACAAAGTCGGGCCAACGTCCTGACTTTC
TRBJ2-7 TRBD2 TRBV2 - CASSVQAGGPYEQYF TGTGCCAGCAGTGTCCAAGCGGGAGGGCCCTACGAGCAGTACTTC
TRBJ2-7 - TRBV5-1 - CASRFVDKSSYEQYF TGCGCCAGCAGATTTGTGGACAAGAGCTCCTACGAGCAGTACTTC
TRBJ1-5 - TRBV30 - CAWGSNQPQHF TGTGCCTGGGGTTCCAATCAGCCCCAGCATTTT
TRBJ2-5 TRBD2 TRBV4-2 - CASSQDMRLAGVETQYF TGTGCCAGCAGCCAAGATATGCGACTAGCGGGAGTAGAGACCCAGTACTTC
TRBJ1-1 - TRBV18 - CASSPFPTQNTEAFF TGTGCCAGCTCACCATTTCCAACTCAGAACACTGAAGCTTTCTTT
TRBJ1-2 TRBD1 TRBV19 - CASSAERGTGGGYGYTF TGTGCCAGTAGTGCCGAAAGGGGGACAGGGGGCGGCTATGGCTACACCTTC
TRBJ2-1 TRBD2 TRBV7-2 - CASSWGLAGGHYNEQFF TGTGCCAGCAGCTGGGGGTTAGCGGGAGGGCACTACAATGAGCAGTTCTTC
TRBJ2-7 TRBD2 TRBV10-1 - CASSDPASGAYEQYF TGCGCCAGCTCCGATCCGGCTAGCGGGGCCTACGAGCAGTACTTC
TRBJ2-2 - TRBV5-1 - CASSLDTSGTGELFF TGCGCCAGCAGCTTGGACACTTCAGGGACCGGGGAGCTGTTTTTT
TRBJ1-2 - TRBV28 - CASSEGGPNYGYTF TGTGCCAGCAGTGAAGGTGGGCCGAACTATGGCTACACCTTC
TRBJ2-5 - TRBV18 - CASSVRTAEVETQYF TGTGCCAGCTCTGTGAGGACCGCGGAGGTAGAGACCCAGTACTTC
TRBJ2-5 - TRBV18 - CASSNGQGGETQYF TGTGCCAGCTCAAACGGACAGGGAGGGGAGACCCAGTACTTC
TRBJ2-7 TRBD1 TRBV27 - CASSPLGQGQTYEQYF TGTGCCAGCAGTCCTCTGGGACAGGGGCAAACCTACGAGCAGTACTTC
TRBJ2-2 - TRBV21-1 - CASSNPGQGAGELFF TGTGCCAGCAGCAACCCGGGACAGGGTGCCGGGGAGCTGTTTTTT
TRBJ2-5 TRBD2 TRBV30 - CAWRELAGVEETQYF TGTGCCTGGAGGGAACTAGCGGGAGTTGAGGAGACCCAGTACTTC
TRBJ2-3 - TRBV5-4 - CASSFWISTDTQYF TGTGCCAGCAGCTTCTGGATTAGCACAGATACGCAGTATTTT
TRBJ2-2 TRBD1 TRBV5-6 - CASSPTGWGRTGELFF TGTGCCAGCAGCCCGACAGGGTGGGGCCGGACCGGGGAGCTGTTTTTT
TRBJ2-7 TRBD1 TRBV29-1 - CSVVRTGDVSYEQYF TGCAGCGTTGTTCGAACAGGGGACGTTTCCTACGAGCAGTACTTC
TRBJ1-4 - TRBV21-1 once CASSSGPTNEKLFF TGTGCCAGCAGCTCAGGGCCGACTAATGAAAAACTGTTTTTT
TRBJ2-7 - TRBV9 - CASSGRGGGADKRGEQYF TGTGCCAGCAGCGGGCGAGGGGGTGGAGCGGACAAACGAGGGGAGCAGTACTTC
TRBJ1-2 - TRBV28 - CASTDRNYGYTF TGTGCCAGCACCGACAGGAACTATGGCTACACCTTC
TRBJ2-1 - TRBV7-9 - CASTNPRPGSYNEQFF TGTGCCAGCACCAACCCTCGTCCAGGTTCCTACAATGAGCAGTTCTTC
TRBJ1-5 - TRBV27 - CASTPRRPQGRGVSNQPQHF TGTGCCAGCACGCCGAGGAGACCGCAAGGCCGGGGGGTTAGCAATCAGCCCCAGCATTTT
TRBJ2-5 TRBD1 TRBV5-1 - CASSRRTGGVETQYF TGCGCCAGCAGCCGCCGGACAGGTGGTGTGGAGACCCAGTACTTC
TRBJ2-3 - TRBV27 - CASSLSWDPTDTQYF TGTGCCAGCAGTTTATCGTGGGACCCCACAGATACGCAGTATTTT
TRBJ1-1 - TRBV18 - CASSPGMNTEAFF TGTGCCAGCTCACCAGGGATGAACACTGAAGCTTTCTTT
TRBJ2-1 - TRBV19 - CASNRAVGYNEQFF TGTGCCAGTAACAGGGCAGTCGGGTACAATGAGCAGTTCTTC
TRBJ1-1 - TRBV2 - CASRAGLNTEAFF TGTGCCAGCAGGGCAGGGCTGAACACTGAAGCTTTCTTT
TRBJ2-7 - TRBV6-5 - CASSYSRETYEQYF TGTGCCAGCAGTTACTCGAGAGAAACCTACGAGCAGTACTTC
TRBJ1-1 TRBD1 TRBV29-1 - CSSKDRTGAEAFF TGCAGCTCCAAGGACAGGACAGGCGCTGAAGCTTTCTTT